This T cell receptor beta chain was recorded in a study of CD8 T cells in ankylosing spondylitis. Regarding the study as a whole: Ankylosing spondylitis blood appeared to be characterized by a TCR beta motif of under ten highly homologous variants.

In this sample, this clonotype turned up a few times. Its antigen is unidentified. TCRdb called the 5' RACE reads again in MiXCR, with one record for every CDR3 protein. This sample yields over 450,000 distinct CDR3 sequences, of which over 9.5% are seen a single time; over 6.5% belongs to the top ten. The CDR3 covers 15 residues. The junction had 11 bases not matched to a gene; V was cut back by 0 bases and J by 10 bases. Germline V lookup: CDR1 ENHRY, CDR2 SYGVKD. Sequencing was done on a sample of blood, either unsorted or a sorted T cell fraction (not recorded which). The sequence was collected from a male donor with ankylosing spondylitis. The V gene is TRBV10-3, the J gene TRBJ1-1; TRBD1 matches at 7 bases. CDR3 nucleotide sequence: TGTGCCATCAGTGAGTCGTTTGAGGGGGCGATTGGAGCTTTCTTT. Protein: CAISESFEGAIGAFF.